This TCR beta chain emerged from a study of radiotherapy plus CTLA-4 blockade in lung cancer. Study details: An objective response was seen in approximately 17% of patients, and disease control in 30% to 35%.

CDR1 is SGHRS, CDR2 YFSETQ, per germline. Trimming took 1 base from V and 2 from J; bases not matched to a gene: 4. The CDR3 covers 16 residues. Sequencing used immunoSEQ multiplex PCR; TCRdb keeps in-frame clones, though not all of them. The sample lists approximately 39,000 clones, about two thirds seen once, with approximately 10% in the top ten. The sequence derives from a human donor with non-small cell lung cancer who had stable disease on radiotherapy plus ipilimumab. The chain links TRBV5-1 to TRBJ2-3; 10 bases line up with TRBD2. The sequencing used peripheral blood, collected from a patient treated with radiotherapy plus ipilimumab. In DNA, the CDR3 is TGCGCCAGCAGCTTGAGGACTAGCGGCCTCACAGATACGCAGTATTTT. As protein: CASSLRTSGLTDTQYF.